The TCR beta chain described here comes from a study of T cells in Graves' hyperthyroidism and ophthalmopathy. General observations from the study: Clonotypes that were expanded in thyroid above 0.001 mostly appeared in blood too.

This clonotype came up many times. Its antigen is currently unknown. V gave up 5 bases and J gave up 4 bases, with 17 bases separating them. In germline, CDR1 is SGHVS, CDR2 FQNEAQ. The CDR3 covers 15 residues. Researchers amplified the TCR beta CDR3 regions from RNA transcripts. With the HTBI primer set, the TCR CDR3 went through a first round of RT-PCR. TCRdb processed the multiplex PCR reads anew with MiXCR; each CDR3 protein has one entry. The sample lists around 390,000 distinct CDR3 sequences, approximately 15% occurring once. This receptor was taken from a woman aged 30 to 39 with Graves' ophthalmopathy. The sample consisted of blood. J is TRBJ1-2 and V is TRBV7-8; no clear D gene. The CDR3 spells CASSPLGQVAYGYTF. The CDR3 region has the DNA TGTGCCAGCAGCCCCCTGGGCCAGGTGGCCTATGGCTACACCTTC. The variable domain in full, with the rest retrieved from reference TRBV7-8 and TRBJ1-2, is GAGVSQSPRYKVAKRGQDVALRCDPISGHVSLFWYQQALGQGPEFLTYFQNEAQLDKSGLPSDRFFAERPEGSVSTLKIQRTQQEDSAVYLCASSPLGQVAYGYTFGSGTRLTVV.